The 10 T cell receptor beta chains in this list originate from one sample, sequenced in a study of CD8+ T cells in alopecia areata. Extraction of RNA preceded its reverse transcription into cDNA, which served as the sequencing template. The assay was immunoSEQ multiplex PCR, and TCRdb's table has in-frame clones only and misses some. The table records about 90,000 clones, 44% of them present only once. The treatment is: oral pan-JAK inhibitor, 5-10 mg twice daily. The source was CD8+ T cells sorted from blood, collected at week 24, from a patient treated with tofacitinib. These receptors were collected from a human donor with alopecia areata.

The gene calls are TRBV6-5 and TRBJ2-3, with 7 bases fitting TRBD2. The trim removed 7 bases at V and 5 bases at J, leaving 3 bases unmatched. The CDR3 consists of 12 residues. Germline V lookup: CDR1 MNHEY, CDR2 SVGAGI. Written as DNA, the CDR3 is TGTGCCAGCACCACGGGGGGAGATACGCAGTATTTT. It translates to CASTTGGDTQYF.

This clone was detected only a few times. This CDR3 is CASSEEEAGGANVLTF. The CDR3 DNA sequence: TGTGCCAGCAGTGAAGAGGAGGCTGGGGGGGCCAACGTCCTGACTTTC. The V call is TRBV6-1, the J call TRBJ2-6; perhaps TRBD2 as D (5 bases). There are 16 residues in the CDR3. From germline, CDR1 is MNHNS and CDR2 SASEGT. The V and J ends lost 1 base and 4 bases respectively, with 11 bases between them.

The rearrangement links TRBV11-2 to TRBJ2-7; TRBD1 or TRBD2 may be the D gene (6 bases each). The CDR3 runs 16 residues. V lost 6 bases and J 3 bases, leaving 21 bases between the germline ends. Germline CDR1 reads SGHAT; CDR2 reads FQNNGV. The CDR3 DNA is TGTGCCAGCAGTATGGGGGGCGGGGAATTTATCTACGAGCAGTACTTC. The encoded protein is CASSMGGGEFIYEQYF.

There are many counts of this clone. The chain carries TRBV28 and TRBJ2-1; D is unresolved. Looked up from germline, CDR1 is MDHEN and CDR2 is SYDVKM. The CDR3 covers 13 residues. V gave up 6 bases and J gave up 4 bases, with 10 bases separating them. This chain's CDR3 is CASSPKLYNEQFF. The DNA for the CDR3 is TGTGCCAGCAGCCCAAAACTTTACAATGAGCAGTTCTTC.

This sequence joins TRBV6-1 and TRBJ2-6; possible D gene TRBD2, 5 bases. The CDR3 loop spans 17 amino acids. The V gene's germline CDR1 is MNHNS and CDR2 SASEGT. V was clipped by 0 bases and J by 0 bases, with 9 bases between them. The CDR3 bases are TGTGCCAGCAGTGAAGCGCTAGGAGGCTCTGGGGCCAACGTCCTGACTTTC. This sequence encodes CASSEALGGSGANVLTF.

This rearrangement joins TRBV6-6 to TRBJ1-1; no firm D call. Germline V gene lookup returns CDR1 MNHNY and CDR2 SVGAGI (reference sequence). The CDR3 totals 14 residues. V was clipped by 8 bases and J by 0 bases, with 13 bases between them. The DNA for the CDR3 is TGTGCCAGCTACCCACTCACCTTGAACACTGAAGCTTTCTTT. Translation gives CASYPLTLNTEAFF.

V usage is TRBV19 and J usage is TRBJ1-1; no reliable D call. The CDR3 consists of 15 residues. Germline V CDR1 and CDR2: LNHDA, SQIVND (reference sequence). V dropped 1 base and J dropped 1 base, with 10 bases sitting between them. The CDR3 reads CASSIAPSPNTEAFF. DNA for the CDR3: TGTGCCAGTAGTATAGCCCCGTCACCGAACACTGAAGCTTTCTTT.

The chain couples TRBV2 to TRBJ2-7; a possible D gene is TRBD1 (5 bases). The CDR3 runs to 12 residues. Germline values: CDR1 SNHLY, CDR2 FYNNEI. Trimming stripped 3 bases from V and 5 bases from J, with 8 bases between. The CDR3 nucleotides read TGTGCCAGCAGTGATGACAGCAACGAGCAGTACTTC. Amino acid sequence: CASSDDSNEQYF.

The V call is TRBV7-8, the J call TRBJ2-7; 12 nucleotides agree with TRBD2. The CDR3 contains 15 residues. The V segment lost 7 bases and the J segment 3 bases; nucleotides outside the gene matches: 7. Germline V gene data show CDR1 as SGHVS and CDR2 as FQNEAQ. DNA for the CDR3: TGTGCCAGCAACCTAGCGGGAGGGCCTCTCTACGAGCAGTACTTC. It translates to CASNLAGGPLYEQYF.

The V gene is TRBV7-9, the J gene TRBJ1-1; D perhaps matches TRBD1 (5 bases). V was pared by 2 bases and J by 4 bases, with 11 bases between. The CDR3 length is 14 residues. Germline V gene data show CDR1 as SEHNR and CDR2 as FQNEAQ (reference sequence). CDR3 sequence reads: CASSLPTGFTEAFF. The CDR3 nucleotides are TGTGCCAGCAGCTTACCCACAGGATTCACTGAAGCTTTCTTT.